The present T cell receptor (beta chain) was sequenced within a study of cytomegalovirus exposure and HLA in healthy donors (TCRdb year 2017). About the investigation overall: An earlier analysis of several hundred of the donors reported 250 to 300 Gb of sequence data and around 110 million unique TCR beta sequences from roughly 200 million T cells. Roughly 300 gigabases of sequencing data and about 92 million unique TCR sequences made up an early release that covered about 640 HLA-typed donors. Among the roughly 400 genotyped donors, around 81% belonged to the genetic ancestry cluster associated with self-reported Caucasian donors. The aim of the study was to test whether cataloging public T cell receptors could identify signatures of past pathogen exposure. The study profiled the T cell repertoires of hundreds of subjects by immunosequencing and related them to cytomegalovirus serostatus. In addition to the first cohort of 666 subjects, a separate validation cohort of some 120 different subjects was used. To predict cytomegalovirus infection status, the study brought together high-throughput TCR immunosequencing, statistical association of individual TCRs with disease status, and machine learning. A later analysis re-examined previously published TCR beta repertoires from roughly 720 donors and added high-resolution HLA genotyping to investigate patterns of TCR occurrence. The later analysis used no new phenotypic data to find candidate immune exposures, relying instead on TCR beta sequences and their occurrence across donors. An earlier analysis of fewer than 700 of the donors applied high-throughput TCR beta sequencing to assess whether each TCR beta V gene segment acted as functional or pseudogenic. Donor age, sex, ethnicity and CMV serostatus were collected together with the repertoire data. A later genetic analysis used genome-wide SNP genotypes for about 65% of the roughly 700 donors, treating that subset as a discovery cohort. All discovery cohort repertoires had been generated using a single sequencing platform. Both class I and class II loci were covered by HLA typing, at four-digit resolution. The number of donors typed differed by locus, with roughly 629-640 for A, B, C, DRB1 and DQB1, 522 for DQA1, 600 to 610 for DPA1, and some 470 for DPB1. Four or five DR-DQ haplotypes were handled as single units for association and clustering, since linkage in the cohort was strong. Across 300 to 400 genotyped donors of the cohort, an average of approximately 220,000 unique TCR beta nucleotide sequences per donor were sequenced, and roughly a sixth of those sequences were non-productive. Beyond this particular receptor, the publication reports: Assigning TCR associations to individual alleles was difficult when HLA alleles, especially DR and DQ, strongly co-occurred. A later analysis found that HLA-associated TCR beta chains were more clonally expanded and had lower generation probabilities than equally common non-associated chains. In vitro tests confirmed that three of the cytomegalovirus-associated TCR beta chains recognize cytomegalovirus antigens. In an earlier analysis of approximately 590 of the donors, most TCR beta V segments appeared in productive rearrangements about 87% or about 30% of the time, broadly matching IMGT annotations. In a later analysis, some 17,000 TCR beta sequences were associated with specific HLA alleles at a false discovery rate of 0.05. CMV serostatus was the only immune exposure information available for the cohort. A total of 150 or so TCR beta chains were listed by the study as associated with cytomegalovirus. Compared with the roughly 700-donor mean, donors in an Asian-associated ancestry cluster had fewer N-insertions in productive TCRs, according to a later genetic analysis. A cluster of highly shared sequence variants was judged likely to be a technical artifact of the sequencing pipeline. Some IMGT-functional V segments, including TRBV6-2 and TRBV6-3, could not be told apart with the 87-base-pair reads, so those segments were excluded. A further reported finding was that TCR beta sequences accurately predicted the HLA-A and HLA-B alleles for most subjects in the first cohort. According to the authors, the approach could potentially be generalized to other disease states and immunological phenotypes. The classifier was reported to diagnose cytomegalovirus status with high specificity and sensitivity in both the original and validation cohorts. In this cohort, only TCR beta chains were sequenced, and detectable features were limited by the absence of alpha or paired-chain data. Presence/absence analyses assumed roughly uniform sequencing depth across donors, an assumption that may not hold. A later genetic analysis associated a missense DCLRE1C variant with V-gene and J-gene trimming of TCR beta chains, and an independent cohort replicated the association. Across donors, most TCR sequences were observed very rarely, whereas some public TCRs were present in many individuals. According to a later analysis, parvovirus B19, influenza, CMV and Epstein-Barr virus appeared linked to several top co-occurrence clusters. In a later analysis, the rate of TCR association differed among HLA loci, with DRB1 alleles having the most associated TCRs and HLA-C alleles having the fewest. HLA typing was unavailable for some donors at each locus, so association tests used only the typed subset. Linkage disequilibrium might explain the correlated functional status among segregating V segments, but an unknown experimental factor could not be ruled out. Roughly 17 rarely observed V segments, including chromosome 9 orphons, were excluded from the earlier analysis of a few hundred of the donors because counts were too low. According to a later analysis, most CMV-associated TCR beta chains appeared to be HLA-restricted, and the HLA associations seemed to be driven largely by CMV exposure.

In total, approximately 690 healthy bone marrow donors made up the cohort. At the time of sampling, all cohort members were nominally healthy, though unrecorded immune exposures were likely present. The donor tested CMV seropositive and was one of the 289 seropositive cohort members. A peripheral blood sample was provided by each donor, and peripheral blood mononuclear cells were used for TCR beta sequencing. Genomic DNA extraction from the blood cell samples was performed with the Qiagen DNeasy Blood Extraction Kit. The library came from the immunoSEQ multiplex PCR assay. A mixture of 60 forward primers for TCR Vbeta segments and 13 reverse primers for TCR Jbeta segments was used in the multiplex PCR. The CDR3 region of rearranged TCR beta genes was amplified from genomic DNA with a multiplex PCR assay. The amplified TCR beta libraries were sequenced on the Illumina HiSeq System as 87-base-pair reads. Concerning the study's data processing: Across the 600 to 700 repertoires, a later analysis counted tens of millions of unique TCR beta chains, some 11 million of which were shared by at least two donors. Raw reads were error-corrected and collapsed into unique sequences by a nearest-neighbor algorithm in which closely related sequences were merged to remove PCR and sequencing errors. CDR3 sequences were aligned to IMGT reference sequences to assign V, D and J gene segments. Each retained sequence needed at least a six-nucleotide match to both a V gene segment and a J gene segment. A rearrangement was called productive if the CDR3 had no stop codons and remained in frame with V and J, and every other rearrangement was called non-productive. CDR3 was defined according to IMGT convention as the region running from the second conserved V-encoded cysteine to the conserved J-encoded phenylalanine. In an earlier analysis of more than 550 of the donors, sequences lacking an unambiguous match to a single V gene segment were excluded. In an earlier analysis of about 590 of the donors, a V segment was called functional when productive rearrangements were above 56.7%, and segregating when the standard deviation between donors exceeded 5%. A statistical classification framework was developed to diagnose cytomegalovirus status using the catalog of TCR beta chain sequences. A later analysis assigned V and J genes by comparing TCR nucleotide sequences with IMGT/GENE-DB human TR gene sequences. The TCRdist pipeline was used in a later analysis to assign CDR3 sequences and most-parsimonious VDJ recombination scenarios. In a later analysis, every TCR beta chain was defined by the combination of its CDR3 amino acid sequence and its V-gene family, and reads without a unique V-gene family were dropped. As a way to deal with suspected cross-contamination and a sequencing artifact, a later analysis dropped 592 nucleotide sequences that were highly shared and had low generation probability. In a later analysis, a clonal expansion index for each public chain was calculated from normalized within-repertoire ranks of inferred template counts. In a later analysis, generation probabilities were computed using a VDJ recombination model fitted to out-of-frame rearrangements, and the results were checked against IGoR. In a later analysis, TCR-TCR, TCR-HLA and TCR-CMV co-occurrence was scored with hypergeometric tests, and a repertoire-size bias correction was applied to TCR pairs. To estimate false discovery rates, a later analysis permuted the HLA or CMV assignments 20 times. In a later analysis, co-occurring TCRs were grouped using DBSCAN, and TCRdist sequence similarity was added for clustering within HLA-allele-positive subsets. Repertoires with fewer than 30,000 or more than 120,000 public chains, plus five repertoires with anomalous nucleotide sharing, were excluded from co-occurrence clustering. Sourced from immuneACCESS, this table was stored by TCRdb with only in-frame sequences that have V and J called. A share of the clones is absent; for the studies checked, an unresolved V gene accounts for under half, and the remainder has no known explanation. D and trimming were read from the DNA, whereas the V and J calls and clone size are those reported in that table. This sample lists under 200,000 clones; 75% were detected once. Around 8% of the sample is taken by the ten largest.

In the case of this clone: Which antigen it targets is not known. Within one base of it there is no much larger clone, and no base qualities were kept.

The germline V gene supplies CDR1 SGHAT and CDR2 FQNNGV. Spanning cysteine to phenylalanine, the CDR3 consists of 13 amino acids. The read is trimmed to its CDR3 DNA, 39 bases read in frame from base 1. Trimming costs V 0 bases and J 10 bases, and their ends lie 12 bases apart. Here the chain combines TRBV11-2 and TRBJ1-1; a tentative D call is TRBD1 (5 bases match). Sequencing used PBMCs. The sequence came from a middle-aged woman in good health and CMV-seropositive. This receptor has the CDR3 CASSLDPTGGAFF. The sequenced DNA: TGTGCCAGCAGCTTAGATCCAACAGGCGGAGCTTTCTTT. The entire variable domain, with the stretches around the CDR3 drawn from the reference TRBV11-2 and TRBJ1-1 proteins, is EAGVAQSPRYKIIEKRQSVAFWCNPISGHATLYWYQQILGQGPKLLIQFQNNGVVDDSQLPKDRFSAERLKGVDSTLKIQPAKLEDSAVYLCASSLDPTGGAFFGQGTRLTVV.